This T cell receptor (beta chain) emerged from a study of vaccination and CD4 T cells after COVID-19. Study in general: For control cultures, the treatment was a CEFX pool, an HIV-1 Nef pool, or no peptide. Study-wide points: A median of roughly 87% of reactive clones, in convalescent patients, became evident only post-vaccination. SARS-CoV-2-reactive clonotypes rose nonsignificantly, with the median going from approximately 21 to 40.

CDR1 LNHDA and CDR2 SQIVND come from the germline V gene (reference sequence). Trimming took 8 bases from V and 6 from J; bases not matched to a gene: 4. The CDR3 runs to 13 residues. This clonotype showed up just a few times. Its antigen is unidentified. The time point here: late sampling 161 to 241 days after vaccination in a few convalescent patients. Documented treatment: roughly nine-day PBMC culture with coronavirus spike peptide pools or control peptides (ViraFEST assay). Cultured CD4+ T-cell DNA underwent Oncomine TCR Beta short-read sequencing. TCRdb redid the calling of the PCR reads with MiXCR, one entry per CDR3 protein. The data show around 19,000 distinct CDR3 sequences, with around 37% seen just once and about 3% held by the top ten.

The material was CD4+ T cells from blood, cultured in vitro, obtained about 7 months after SARS-CoV-2 vaccination. V gene TRBV19 combines with J gene TRBJ2-2, with 9 bases fitting TRBD1. This clonotype originated in a human donor who had recovered from COVID-19. The CDR3 DNA sequence: TGTGCCAGTGGCAGACAGGGGGCCGGGGAGCTGTTTTTT. Translated: CASGRQGAGELFF.